This T cell receptor (beta chain) derives from a study of blood T cell repertoires in COVID-19. As for the study in general: Specimens from acute and convalescent COVID-19 originated in the United States, Italy and Spain. T cells, B-cell-depleted T cells, or PBMCs supplied cDNA or gDNA.

The method was immunoSEQ multiplex PCR; TCRdb's version includes in-frame clones alone and lacks a portion of them. The data contain under 300,000 clones, 86% of them singletons. This clone turned up a few times. The ends were cut back, 4 bases at V and 5 bases at J, with 12 bases in the middle. CDR1 is SGDLS and CDR2 is YYNGEE in the germline V gene. The CDR3 is made up of 13 amino acids. The sample consisted of peripheral blood. This chain links TRBV9 with TRBJ1-2; tentative D call: TRBD1 (5 bases). This TCR came from an elderly man with acute or convalescent COVID-19. The CDR3 loop reads CASSPGTDYGYTF. The CDR3 DNA sequence: TGTGCCAGCAGCCCGGGGACTGATTATGGCTACACCTTC.